The clone carrying this T cell receptor beta chain has a handful of counts. Its matching antigen is unknown. Treatment denoted: oral pan-JAK inhibitor, 5-10 mg twice daily. CDR1 SGDLS and CDR2 YYNGEE come from the germline V gene. Trimming took off 0 bases at V and 6 bases at J, with 7 bases between the two ends. CDR3 length equals 13 residues. Reverse transcription of extracted RNA yielded cDNA, which provided the sequencing template. Assay: immunoSEQ multiplex PCR; the TCRdb copy retains only in-frame clones and omits some. Of fewer than 250,000 clones listed, 45% to 75% were seen once; the top ten hold 0.69%. These data originate in a study of CD8+ T cells in alopecia areata. Overall study: Treatment with tofacitinib (6 to 18 months) was followed by 6 months off drug. Study observations and caveats: Many expanded lesional clones stayed in scalp and blood while on tofacitinib.

V and J are TRBV9 and TRBJ2-1, with no clear D. This TCR derives from a human donor with alopecia areata. Sample: CD4+ T cells sorted from blood, taken at week 4, from a patient treated with tofacitinib. DNA of the CDR3: TGTGCCAGCAGCGTAGGCCCCCCCAATGAGCAGTTCTTC. This translates into CASSVGPPNEQFF.